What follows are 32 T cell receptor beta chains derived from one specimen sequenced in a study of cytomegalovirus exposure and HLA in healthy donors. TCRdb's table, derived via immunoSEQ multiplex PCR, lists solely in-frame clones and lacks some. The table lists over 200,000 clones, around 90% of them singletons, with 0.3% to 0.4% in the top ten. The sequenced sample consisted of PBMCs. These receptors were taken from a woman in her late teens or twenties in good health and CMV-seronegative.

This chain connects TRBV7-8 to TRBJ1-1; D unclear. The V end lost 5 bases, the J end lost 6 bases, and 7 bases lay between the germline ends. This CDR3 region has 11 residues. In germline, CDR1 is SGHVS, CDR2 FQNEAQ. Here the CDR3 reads CASSAGPEAFF. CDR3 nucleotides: TGTGCCAGCAGCGCGGGCCCTGAAGCTTTCTTT.

Here the CDR3 reads CASSTQGGGDYGYTF. The CDR3 region has the DNA TGTGCCAGTAGTACCCAAGGGGGAGGGGACTATGGCTACACCTTC. The rearrangement uses TRBV19 and TRBJ1-2, with D tentatively TRBD1 (6 bases). This CDR3 is 15 amino acids long. CDR1 and CDR2 from the germline V gene are LNHDA and SQIVND (reference sequence). V gave up 4 bases and J gave up 3 bases, with 15 bases separating them.

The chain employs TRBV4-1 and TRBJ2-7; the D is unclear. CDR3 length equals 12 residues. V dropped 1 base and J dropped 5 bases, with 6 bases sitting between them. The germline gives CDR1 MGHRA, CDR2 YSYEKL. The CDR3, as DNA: TGCGCCAGCAGCCAAGGTAGTGACGAGCAGTACTTC. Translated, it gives CASSQGSDEQYF.

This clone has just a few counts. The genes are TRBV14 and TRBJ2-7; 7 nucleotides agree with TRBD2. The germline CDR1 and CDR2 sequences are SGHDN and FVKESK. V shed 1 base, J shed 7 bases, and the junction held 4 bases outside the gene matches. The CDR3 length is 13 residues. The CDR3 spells CASSQATSREQYF. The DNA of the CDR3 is TGTGCCAGCAGCCAAGCGACTAGCAGGGAGCAGTACTTC.

The CDR3 nucleotides read TGCGCCAGCAGCCTCGAAGGCGAACAAACGGGGGGGGCATTCGTTGGGCAGTATTTT. As protein: CASSLEGEQTGGAFVGQYF. The chain recombines TRBV4-3 with TRBJ2-3, with 8 bases lining up with TRBD2. With V trimmed by 4 bases and J by 11 bases, 26 bases remained unmatched. Germline V gene lookup returns CDR1 LGHNA and CDR2 YSLEER. The CDR3 has 19 amino acids.

CDR3 sequence: CASSLGTGELTEAFF. Here the CDR3 DNA reads TGTGCCAGCAGCCTCGGGACAGGGGAACTCACTGAAGCTTTCTTT. V is TRBV7-2 and J is TRBJ1-1; 10 bases are shared with TRBD1. The J segment lost 4 bases and the V segment lost 5 bases, leaving 7 bases of the junction unmatched. Germline CDR1 is SGHTA and CDR2 is FQGNSA. The CDR3 spans 15 residues.

This CDR3 is CASSLGLLASYNEQFF. For the CDR3, the DNA is TGTGCCAGCAGCTTAGGATTACTAGCGTCCTACAATGAGCAGTTCTTC. The V and J genes are TRBV11-1 and TRBJ2-1; 7 bases map to TRBD2. Germline V CDR1 and CDR2: SGHAT, FQDESV (reference sequence). V lost 1 base, J lost 1 base, and 4 bases stayed unmatched. CDR3 length: 16 amino acids.

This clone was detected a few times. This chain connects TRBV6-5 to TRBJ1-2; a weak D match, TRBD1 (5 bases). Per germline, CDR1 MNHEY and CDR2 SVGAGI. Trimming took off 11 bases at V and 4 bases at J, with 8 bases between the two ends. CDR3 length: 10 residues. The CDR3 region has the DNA TGTGCCCGACAGCGCTATGGCTACACCTTC. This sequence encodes CARQRYGYTF.

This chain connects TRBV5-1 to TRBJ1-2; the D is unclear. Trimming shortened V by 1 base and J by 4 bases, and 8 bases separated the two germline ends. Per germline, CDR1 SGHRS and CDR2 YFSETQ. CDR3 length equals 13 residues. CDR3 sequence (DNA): TGCGCCAGCAGCTTGTCAGGTGCCTATGGCTACACCTTC. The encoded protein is CASSLSGAYGYTF.

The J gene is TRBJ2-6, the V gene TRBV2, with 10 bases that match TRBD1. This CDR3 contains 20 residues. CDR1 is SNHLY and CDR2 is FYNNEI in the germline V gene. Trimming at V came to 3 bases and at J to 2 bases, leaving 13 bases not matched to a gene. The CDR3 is CASSDVTGGILLAGANVLTF. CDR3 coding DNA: TGTGCCAGCAGTGATGTGACAGGGGGCATCCTCCTCGCTGGGGCCAACGTCCTGACTTTC. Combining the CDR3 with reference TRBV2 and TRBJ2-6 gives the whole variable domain EPEVTQTPSHQVTQMGQEVILRCVPISNHLYFYWYRQILGQKVEFLVSFYNNEISEKSEIFDDQFSVERPDGSNFTLKIRSTKLEDSAMYFCASSDVTGGILLAGANVLTFGAGSRLTVL.

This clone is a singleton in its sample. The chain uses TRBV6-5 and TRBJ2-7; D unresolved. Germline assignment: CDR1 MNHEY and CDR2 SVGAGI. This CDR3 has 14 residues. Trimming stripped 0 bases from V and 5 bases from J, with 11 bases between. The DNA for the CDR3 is TGTGCCAGCAGTTACTCAGGCAGGCGTAACGAGCAGTACTTC. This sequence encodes CASSYSGRRNEQYF.

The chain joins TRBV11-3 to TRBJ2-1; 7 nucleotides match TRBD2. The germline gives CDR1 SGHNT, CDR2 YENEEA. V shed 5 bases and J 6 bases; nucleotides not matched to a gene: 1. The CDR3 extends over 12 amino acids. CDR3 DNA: TGTGCCAGCAGCGGGGGGGTCAATGAGCAGTTCTTC. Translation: CASSGGVNEQFF.

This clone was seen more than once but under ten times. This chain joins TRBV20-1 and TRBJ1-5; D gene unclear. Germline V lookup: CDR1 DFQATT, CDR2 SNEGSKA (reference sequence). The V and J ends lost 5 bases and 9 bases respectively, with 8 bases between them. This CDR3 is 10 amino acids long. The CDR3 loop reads CSAYRGPQHF. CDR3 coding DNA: TGCAGTGCTTATAGAGGGCCCCAGCATTTT.

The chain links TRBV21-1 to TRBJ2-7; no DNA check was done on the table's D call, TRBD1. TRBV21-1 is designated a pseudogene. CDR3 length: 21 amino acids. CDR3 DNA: TGTGCCAGCAGCCTACCCCCCCCCACAGGGGACCGGTCGTTTAGCTCCTACGAGCAGTACGTC. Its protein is CASSLPPPTGDRSFSSYEQYV.

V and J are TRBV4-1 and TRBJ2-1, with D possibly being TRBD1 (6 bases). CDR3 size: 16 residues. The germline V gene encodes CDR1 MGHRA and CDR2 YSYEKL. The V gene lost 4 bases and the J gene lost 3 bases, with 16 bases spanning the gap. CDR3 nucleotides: TGCGCCAGCAGCCGCGTAACCGGGACAAGCTACAATGAGCAGTTCTTC. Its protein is CASSRVTGTSYNEQFF.

The CDR3 spells CASRQGVSGTEAFF. CDR3 DNA: TGTGCCAGCAGACAGGGGGTGTCGGGCACTGAAGCTTTCTTT. The V gene is TRBV27, the J gene TRBJ1-1; TRBD1 matches at 8 bases. The germline V gene encodes CDR1 MNHEY and CDR2 SMNVEV (reference sequence). CDR3 length: 14 residues. Trimming removed 6 bases from V and 4 bases from J; junction bases left unmatched: 7.

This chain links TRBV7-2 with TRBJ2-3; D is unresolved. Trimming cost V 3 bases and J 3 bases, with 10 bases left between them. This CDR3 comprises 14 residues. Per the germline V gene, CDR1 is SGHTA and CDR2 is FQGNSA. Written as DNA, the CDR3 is TGTGCCAGCAGCTTGAATCTGGCTACAGATACGCAGTATTTT. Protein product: CASSLNLATDTQYF.

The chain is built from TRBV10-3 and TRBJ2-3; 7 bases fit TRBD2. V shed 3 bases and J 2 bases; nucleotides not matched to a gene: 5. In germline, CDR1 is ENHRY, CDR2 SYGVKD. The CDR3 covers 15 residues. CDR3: CAISEGGGATDTQYF. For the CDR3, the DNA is TGTGCCATCAGTGAAGGCGGGGGAGCCACAGATACGCAGTATTTT.

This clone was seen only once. The CDR3 bases are TGTGCCAGCAGCGTAGTGGCGGGGGGCTCTGGAAACACCATATATTTT. Protein sequence: CASSVVAGGSGNTIYF. The rearrangement uses TRBV9 and TRBJ1-3; possible D gene TRBD1, 5 bases. V dropped 0 bases and J dropped 0 bases, with 10 bases sitting between them. The CDR3 runs to 16 residues. Germline CDR1 is SGDLS and CDR2 is YYNGEE.

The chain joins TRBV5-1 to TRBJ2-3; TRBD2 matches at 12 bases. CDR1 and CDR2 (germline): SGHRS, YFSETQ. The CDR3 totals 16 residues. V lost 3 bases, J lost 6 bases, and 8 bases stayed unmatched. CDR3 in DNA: TGCGCCAGCAGCTCGATACTAGCGGGGGGCTTTGATACGCAGTATTTT. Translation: CASSSILAGGFDTQYF. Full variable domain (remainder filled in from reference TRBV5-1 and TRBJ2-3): KAGVTQTPRYLIKTRGQQVTLSCSPISGHRSVSWYQQTPGQGLQFLFEYFSETQRNKGNFPGRFSGRQFSNSRSEMNVSTLELGDSALYLCASSSILAGGFDTQYFGPGTRLTVL.

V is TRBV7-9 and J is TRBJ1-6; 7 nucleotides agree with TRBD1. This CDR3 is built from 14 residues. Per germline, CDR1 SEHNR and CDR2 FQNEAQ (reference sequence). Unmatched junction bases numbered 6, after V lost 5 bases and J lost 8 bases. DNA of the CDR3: TGTGCCAGCAGCCACGGACAGGAAGATTCACCCCTCCACTTT. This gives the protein CASSHGQEDSPLHF.

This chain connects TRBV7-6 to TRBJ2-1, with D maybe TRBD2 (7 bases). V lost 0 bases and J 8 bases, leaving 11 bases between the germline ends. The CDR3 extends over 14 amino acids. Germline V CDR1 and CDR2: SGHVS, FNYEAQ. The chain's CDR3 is CASSLAGGPDEQFF. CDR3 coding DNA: TGTGCCAGCAGCTTAGCGGGGGGGCCCGATGAGCAGTTCTTC.

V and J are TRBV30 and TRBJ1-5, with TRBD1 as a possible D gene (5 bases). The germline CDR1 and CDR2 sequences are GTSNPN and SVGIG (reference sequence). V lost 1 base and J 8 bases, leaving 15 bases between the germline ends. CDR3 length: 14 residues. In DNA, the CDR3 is TGTGCCTGGAGTGAGTCAGGGTCAGGAAAGCCCCAGCATTTT. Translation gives CAWSESGSGKPQHF.

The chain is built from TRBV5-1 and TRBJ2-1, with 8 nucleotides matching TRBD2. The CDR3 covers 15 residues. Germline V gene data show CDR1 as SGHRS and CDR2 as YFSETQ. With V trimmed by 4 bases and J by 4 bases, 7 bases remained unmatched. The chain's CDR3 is CASSHIAGNYNEQFF. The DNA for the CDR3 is TGCGCCAGCAGCCACATAGCGGGGAATTACAATGAGCAGTTCTTC.

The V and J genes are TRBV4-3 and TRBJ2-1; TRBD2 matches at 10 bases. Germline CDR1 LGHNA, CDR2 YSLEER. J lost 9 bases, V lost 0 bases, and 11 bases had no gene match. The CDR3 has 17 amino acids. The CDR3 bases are TGCGCCAGCAGCCAAGATGGGCGAGCGGGGGGGCGGGTTGAGCAGTTCTTC. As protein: CASSQDGRAGGRVEQFF.

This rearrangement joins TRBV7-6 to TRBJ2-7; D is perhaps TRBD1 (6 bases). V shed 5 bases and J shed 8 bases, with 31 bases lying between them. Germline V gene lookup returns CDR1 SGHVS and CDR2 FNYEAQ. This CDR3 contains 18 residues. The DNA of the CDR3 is TGTGCCAGCAGCGAACTATTCGACGTGGACAGTTTAGCCCTGAAGCAGTACTTC. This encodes CASSELFDVDSLALKQYF.

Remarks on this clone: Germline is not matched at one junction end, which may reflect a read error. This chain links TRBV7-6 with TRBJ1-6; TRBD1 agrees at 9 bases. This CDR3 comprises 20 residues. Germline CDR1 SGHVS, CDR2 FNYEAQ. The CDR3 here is CASSLVSPDRGLSNNSPLHF. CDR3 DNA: TGTGCCAGCAGCTTAGTTTCCCCGGACAGGGGCCTCTCCAATAATTCACCCCTCCACTTT.

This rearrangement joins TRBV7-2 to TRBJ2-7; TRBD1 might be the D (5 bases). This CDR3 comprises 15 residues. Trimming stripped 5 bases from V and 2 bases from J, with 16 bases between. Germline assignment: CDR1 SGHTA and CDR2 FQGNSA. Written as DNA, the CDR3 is TGTGCCAGCAGCCTAAGGGTGACAGACCCCTACGAGCAGTACTTC. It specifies CASSLRVTDPYEQYF.

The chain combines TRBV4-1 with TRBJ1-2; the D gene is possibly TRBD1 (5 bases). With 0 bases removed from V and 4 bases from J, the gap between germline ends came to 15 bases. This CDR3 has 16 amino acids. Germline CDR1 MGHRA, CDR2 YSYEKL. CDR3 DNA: TGCGCCAGCAGCCAAGATTACGCCAGGGTGACCTATGGCTACACCTTC. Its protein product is CASSQDYARVTYGYTF.

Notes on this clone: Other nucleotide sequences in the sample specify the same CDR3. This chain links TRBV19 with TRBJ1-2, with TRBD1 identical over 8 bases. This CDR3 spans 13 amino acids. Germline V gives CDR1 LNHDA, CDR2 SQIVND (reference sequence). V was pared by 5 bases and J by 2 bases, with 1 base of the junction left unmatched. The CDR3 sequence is CASSRTGNYGYTF. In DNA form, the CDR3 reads TGTGCCAGTAGTCGGACAGGGAACTATGGCTACACCTTC.

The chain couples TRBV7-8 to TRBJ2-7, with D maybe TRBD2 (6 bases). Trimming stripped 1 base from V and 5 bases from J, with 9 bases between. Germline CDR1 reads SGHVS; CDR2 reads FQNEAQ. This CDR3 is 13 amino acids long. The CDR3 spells CASSLELAHEQYF. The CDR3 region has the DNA TGTGCCAGCAGCTTAGAGCTAGCGCACGAGCAGTACTTC.

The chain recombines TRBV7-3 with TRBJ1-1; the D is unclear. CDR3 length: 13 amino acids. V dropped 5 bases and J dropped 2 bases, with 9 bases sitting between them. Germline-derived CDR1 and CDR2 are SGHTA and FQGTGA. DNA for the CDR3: TGTGCCAGCAGCCGGGGAGATAACACTGAAGCTTTCTTT. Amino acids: CASSRGDNTEAFF.